Below, 21 T cell receptor beta chains from the same sample are listed, as sequenced in a study of T-cell reconstitution after alpha-beta-depleted transplantation in children. Molecular barcoding with unique molecular identifiers was used for the TCRbeta library. TCRdb called the PCR reads again in MiXCR, with one record for every CDR3 protein. The table shows about 410,000 distinct CDR3 sequences, with around 20% occurring only once. This material consisted of PBMCs from the stem cell graft donor, taken from the stem cell graft. The origin of the receptors is a human donor who donated a stem cell graft to a child with acute myeloid leukemia.

V usage is TRBV28 and J usage is TRBJ2-3, with D tentatively TRBD1 or TRBD2 (5 bases each). The CDR3 consists of 15 residues. Germline V CDR1 and CDR2: MDHEN, SYDVKM. V was cut by 7 bases and J by 2 bases, with 16 bases left in between. CDR3 DNA: TGTGCCAGCATTTCCTCCGGGGCGGACACAGATACGCAGTATTTT. Its protein product is CASISSGADTDTQYF. The full variable domain, with the rest looked up from reference TRBV28 and TRBJ2-3, is DVKVTQSSRYLVKRTGEKVFLECVQDMDHENMFWYRQDPGLGLRLIYFSYDVKMKEKGDIPEGYSVSREKKERFSLILESASTNQTSMYLCASISSGADTDTQYFGPGTRLTVL.

The CDR3 loop reads CASSLASASAVRTPSTDTQYF. CDR3 in DNA: TGTGCCAGCAGCTTAGCGAGCGCTAGCGCGGTTCGCACTCCTAGCACAGATACGCAGTATTTT. This chain links TRBV7-6 with TRBJ2-3; possibly TRBD2 for D (6 bases). The germline V gene encodes CDR1 SGHVS and CDR2 FNYEAQ. The CDR3 is 21 residues long. V was shortened by 0 bases and J by 0 bases, with 25 bases between the two germline ends.

The V gene is TRBV11-1, the J gene TRBJ2-5, with 9 bases that match TRBD1. The CDR3 spans 19 residues. Trimming at V came to 2 bases and at J to 5 bases, leaving 18 bases not matched to a gene. CDR1 and CDR2 (germline): SGHAT, FQDESV (reference sequence). In nucleotides, the CDR3 is TGTGCCAGCAGCTTAAGGGGATCCGCATGGACAGGGGCGGGGGAGACCCAGTACTTC. Its protein product is CASSLRGSAWTGAGETQYF.

This chain links TRBV5-1 with TRBJ2-5; D uncertain. Germline CDR1 and CDR2: SGHRS and YFSETQ. This CDR3 is built from 14 residues. Between the trimmed V and J ends, which lost 4 bases and 5 bases, there was a span of 15 bases. CDR3 bases: TGCGCCAGCAGCGGAGTGGGGAAAAGGGAGACCCAGTACTTC. Translating it yields CASSGVGKRETQYF.

This clonotype was seen a few times. The chain has TRBV28 and TRBJ2-7; D not certain. V lost 1 base to trimming and J lost 7 bases, with 17 bases between them. CDR1 is MDHEN and CDR2 is SYDVKM in the germline V gene. CDR3 length: 15 residues. The DNA for the CDR3 is TGTGCCAGCAGTTTATATCAGGACCGCCCCTGGGAGCAGTACTTC. The encoded protein is CASSLYQDRPWEQYF.

The chain links TRBV9 to TRBJ2-7; no clear D gene. V lost 0 bases and J lost 0, with 4 bases in between. CDR1 and CDR2 from the germline V gene are SGDLS and YYNGEE. CDR3 length equals 13 residues. CDR3 loop: CASSVADSYEQYF. The DNA of the CDR3 is TGTGCCAGCAGCGTAGCGGACTCCTACGAGCAGTACTTC.

This clonotype was found many times. In DNA, the CDR3 is TGCAGTGCTAGCGGGACCAGGGGAACCGGGGAGCTGTTTTTT. This sequence encodes CSASGTRGTGELFF. V gene TRBV20-1 combines with J gene TRBJ2-2; tentative D call: TRBD1 (6 bases). V was trimmed by 3 bases and J by 5 bases, leaving 13 bases between them. CDR1 is DFQATT, CDR2 SNEGSKA, per germline (reference sequence). The CDR3 contains 14 residues.

At least ten counts were recorded for this clonotype. V is TRBV6-5 and J is TRBJ2-3; the match to TRBD1 covers 7 bases. CDR1 and CDR2 (germline): MNHEY, SVGAGI. Trimming took 6 bases from V and 6 from J; bases not matched to a gene: 9. There are 14 residues in the CDR3. In DNA, the CDR3 is TGTGCCAGCAGCCGCCAAATACAGGGGGATACGCAGTATTTT. Encoded protein: CASSRQIQGDTQYF.

V is TRBV20-1 and J is TRBJ1-2, with D perhaps TRBD1 (5 bases). Germline V gives CDR1 DFQATT, CDR2 SNEGSKA (reference sequence). V lost 2 bases to trimming and J lost 7 bases, with 11 bases between them. The CDR3 runs to 12 residues. Written as DNA, the CDR3 is TGCAGTGCTAGAAAGAATGGGGGTGGCTACACCTTC. The encoded protein is CSARKNGGGYTF.

The V and J genes are TRBV11-3 and TRBJ2-1; no clear D. The V end was cut by 2 bases, the J end by 0 bases, with 14 bases between. This CDR3 is built from 17 residues. Per the germline V gene, CDR1 is SGHNT and CDR2 is YENEEA. The CDR3 is CASSLPWADASYNEQFF. CDR3 coding DNA: TGTGCCAGCAGCTTACCTTGGGCAGATGCCTCCTACAATGAGCAGTTCTTC. The variable domain in full, completed from reference TRBV11-3 and TRBJ2-1, reads EAGVVQSPRYKIIEKKQPVAFWCNPISGHNTLYWYLQNLGQGPELLIRYENEEAVDDSQLPKDRFSAERLKGVDSTLKIQPAELGDSAVYLCASSLPWADASYNEQFFGPGTRLTVL.

V usage is TRBV14 and J usage is TRBJ2-1, with D possibly being TRBD1 or TRBD2 (5 bases each). The CDR3 sequence is 14 residues long. Trimming removed 4 bases from V and 6 bases from J, with 13 bases in between. CDR1 is SGHDN and CDR2 is FVKESK in the germline V gene. CDR3 DNA sequence: TGTGCCAGCAGCCCGTACCGGGACCTCAATGAGCAGTTCTTC. Translated, it gives CASSPYRDLNEQFF.

Only a few counts were recorded for this clonotype. The gene calls are TRBV7-9 and TRBJ1-2, with unresolved D. CDR3 size: 14 residues. V was trimmed by 1 base and J by 6 bases, leaving 12 bases between them. Germline loops: CDR1 SEHNR, CDR2 FQNEAQ (reference sequence). CDR3 sequence reads: CASSLGRKTNGYTF. The CDR3 DNA reads as TGTGCCAGCAGCTTAGGCAGGAAGACTAATGGCTACACCTTC.

The rearrangement links TRBV20-1 to TRBJ1-6, with D uncertain. Germline assignment: CDR1 DFQATT and CDR2 SNEGSKA (reference sequence). Deletions cut 3 bases from V and 5 bases from J, with 11 bases between. The CDR3 covers 14 residues. CDR3 amino acids: CSASIGGDNSPLHF. The CDR3 DNA sequence: TGCAGTGCTAGTATCGGCGGGGATAATTCACCCCTCCACTTT.

The genes are TRBV2 and TRBJ2-1; 8 bases are shared with TRBD2. With V trimmed by 6 bases and J by 8 bases, 9 bases remained unmatched. Germline CDR1 and CDR2: SNHLY and FYNNEI. The length of the CDR3 is 14 residues. DNA of the CDR3: TGTGCCAGCAGCCCTAGCGGGCGAATTCATGAGCAGTTCTTC. Translated: CASSPSGRIHEQFF.

This chain joins TRBV29-1 and TRBJ2-1; 9 bases agree with TRBD1. There are 14 residues in the CDR3. V was clipped by 5 bases and J by 4 bases; unmatched bases: 6. CDR1 and CDR2 from the germline V gene are SQVTM and ANQGSEA. CDR3: CSVPGQGFYNEQFF. DNA for the CDR3: TGCAGCGTTCCGGGACAGGGCTTTTACAATGAGCAGTTCTTC.

A few counts support this clonotype. The conserved phenylalanine or tryptophan normally closing the CDR3 is absent here, so this likely arose from a read error. The DNA is left out, because the CDR3 cannot be placed on it with certainty; the CDR3 is given as TCRdb lists it. The V gene is TRBV28, the J gene TRBJ2-1; no check of the table's D call, TRBD2, against the DNA was made. The CDR3 is 14 residues long, ends included. The germline V gene has CDR1 MDHEN and CDR2 SYDVKM. The CDR3: CASLDRTSGRALLL.

A few counts support this clonotype. V usage is TRBV12-3 or TRBV12-4 and J usage is TRBJ2-1, with 16 bases identical to TRBD2. This CDR3 has 15 residues. Trimming removed 5 bases from V and 15 bases from J; junction bases left unmatched: 10. The CDR3 here is CASSLGTSGRGHPFF. For the CDR3, the DNA is TGTGCCAGCAGTCTCGGGACTAGCGGGAGGGGACACCCGTTCTTC.

The chain recombines TRBV5-1 with TRBJ2-7; D uncertain. Germline CDR1 is SGHRS and CDR2 is YFSETQ. This CDR3 is 15 amino acids long. With 0 bases removed from V and 4 bases from J, the gap between germline ends came to 14 bases. This CDR3 is CASSLVAESLYEQYF. CDR3 coding DNA: TGCGCCAGCAGCTTGGTGGCGGAGTCCTTATACGAGCAGTACTTC.

This clonotype showed up many times. The rearrangement links TRBV11-2 to TRBJ2-1; TRBD2 might be the D (5 bases). This CDR3 is built from 12 residues. The germline CDR1 and CDR2 sequences are SGHAT and FQNNGV. Trimming cost V 5 bases and J 9 bases, with 11 bases left between them. In nucleotides, the CDR3 is TGTGCCAGCAGCCCCAGCGGAGTTGAGCAGTTCTTC. The encoded protein is CASSPSGVEQFF.

The chain has TRBV4-1 and TRBJ1-4; tentatively, D is TRBD1 (5 bases). CDR1 and CDR2 from the germline V gene are MGHRA and YSYEKL. There are 15 residues in the CDR3. V was trimmed by 4 bases and J by 4 bases, leaving 13 bases between them. The CDR3 region is CASSLQGRNNEKLFF. DNA of the CDR3: TGCGCCAGCAGCCTTCAGGGACGGAATAATGAAAAACTGTTTTTT.

In this sample, this clonotype turned up many times. The genes are TRBV5-6 and TRBJ1-5; 9 bases map to TRBD1. V lost 0 bases to trimming and J lost 4 bases; unmatched junction nucleotides: 2. This CDR3 region has 15 residues. CDR1 SGHDT and CDR2 YYEEEE come from the germline V gene. The CDR3 here is CASSLDGTGNQPQHF. CDR3 in DNA: TGTGCCAGCAGCTTGGACGGGACAGGGAATCAGCCCCAGCATTTT.